This TCR beta chain was recorded in a study of cytomegalovirus exposure and HLA in healthy donors. PCR involved 60 Vbeta and 13 Jbeta primers. TCRdb's table, derived via immunoSEQ multiplex PCR, lists solely in-frame clones and lacks some. The sample lists 52,000 or so clones, around 78% occurring once. Healthy bone marrow donors made up the cohort. With regard to this clone: Its antigen is unknown.

Whole-study findings and limits: Beyond CMV serostatus, there was no information to go on about immune exposure. A later analysis found common viral pathogens apparently linked to several of the most significant clusters.

This TCR came from a female donor in good health and CMV-seronegative. Specimen: PBMCs.

CDR3 DNA sequence: TGTGCCAGTAGTATAGCTCCGGGGGCGAACACCGGGGAGCTGTTTTTT. Amino acid sequence: CASSIAPGANTGELFF. This chain links TRBV19 with TRBJ2-2; a possible D gene is TRBD2 (6 bases). With 1 base removed from V and 0 bases from J, the gap between germline ends came to 9 bases. This CDR3 has 16 residues. In germline, CDR1 is LNHDA, CDR2 SQIVND (reference sequence).